This passage covers 3 T cell receptor beta chains from one sample sequenced in a study of cytomegalovirus exposure and HLA in healthy donors. PCR was performed using 60 Vbeta and 13 Jbeta primers. Here immunoSEQ multiplex PCR was the method, and the copy in TCRdb shows in-frame clones only, minus some. The data show 90,000 to 130,000 clones, about four fifths seen once. The sequencing input was PBMCs. The receptors here all came from a woman aged 18-30 years in good health and CMV-seropositive.

This chain joins TRBV7-2 and TRBJ2-7; 12 bases align to TRBD2. The CDR3 is 16 residues long. The junction had 9 bases not matched to a gene; V was cut back by 2 bases and J by 7 bases. Germline CDR1 SGHTA, CDR2 FQGNSA. CDR3 sequence reads: CASSLRRLAGVSEQYF. CDR3 nucleotides: TGTGCCAGCAGCTTACGGAGACTAGCGGGAGTCTCTGAGCAGTACTTC.

This rearrangement joins TRBV9 to TRBJ2-7, with D tentatively TRBD1 (7 bases). The V end was cut by 0 bases, the J end by 7 bases, with 17 bases between. This CDR3 comprises 15 residues. The germline CDR1 and CDR2 sequences are SGDLS and YYNGEE. For the CDR3, the DNA is TGTGCCAGCAGCGTAGTAGGGGGCGTAGGGGGGGAGCAGTACTTC. This translates into CASSVVGGVGGEQYF.

The V and J genes are TRBV5-1 and TRBJ2-7; TRBD2 matches 9 bases. The CDR3 is made up of 15 amino acids. With V trimmed by 4 bases and J by 0 bases, 5 bases remained unmatched. In germline, CDR1 is SGHRS, CDR2 YFSETQ. The CDR3 protein is CASSVLAGSSYEQYF. The CDR3 nucleotides read TGCGCCAGCAGCGTCCTAGCGGGATCCTCCTACGAGCAGTACTTC. The whole variable domain, filled in from reference TRBV5-1 and TRBJ2-7, reads KAGVTQTPRYLIKTRGQQVTLSCSPISGHRSVSWYQQTPGQGLQFLFEYFSETQRNKGNFPGRFSGRQFSNSRSEMNVSTLELGDSALYLCASSVLAGSSYEQYFGPGTRLTVT.